The 27 T cell receptor beta chains given below trace back to one sample, sequenced in a study of blood T cell repertoires in COVID-19. Repertoires were generated with immunoSEQ multiplex PCR, while TCRdb's copy carries only in-frame clones and drops some. The sample gives around 300,000 clones, 88% of which show up once; around 5% is in the top ten. The sample taken for sequencing was PBMCs or T cells enriched from blood (not recorded which). The source is a man aged 25 to 40 who had recovered from COVID-19.

The chain employs TRBV9 and TRBJ2-2; TRBD1 matches at 9 bases. Germline CDR1 and CDR2: SGDLS and YYNGEE. V lost 3 bases and J lost 5; bases outside the gene matches: 2. This CDR3 is built from 14 residues. CDR3: CASSGTGVTGELFF. The CDR3 DNA reads TGTGCCAGCAGCGGGACAGGGGTAACCGGGGAGCTGTTTTTT.

The J gene is TRBJ1-6, the V gene TRBV28; 7 nucleotides match TRBD1. CDR1 is MDHEN and CDR2 is SYDVKM in the germline V gene. V lost 4 bases to trimming and J lost 10 bases; unmatched junction nucleotides: 10. This CDR3 is built from 15 residues. CDR3 DNA sequence: TGTGCCAGCAGTTATCCGGACAGGAAGAGATCACCCCTCCACTTT. This translates into CASSYPDRKRSPLHF.

V and J are TRBV5-1 and TRBJ2-7; 9 positions match TRBD2. Trimming cost V 6 bases and J 3 bases; bases outside gene matches: 1. Per germline, CDR1 SGHRS and CDR2 YFSETQ. The CDR3 runs 12 residues. In nucleotides, the CDR3 is TGCGCCAGCAATAGCGGGGGCTACGAGCAGTACTTC. Its protein is CASNSGGYEQYF.

The CDR3 loop is CATSDTSYSSEAFF. The CDR3 DNA follows: TGTGCCACCAGTGATACTTCCTACAGTTCCGAAGCTTTCTTT. The rearrangement joins TRBV24-1 to TRBJ1-1, with D unresolved. Trimming took off 3 bases at V and 8 bases at J, with 15 bases between the two ends. The germline gives CDR1 KGHDR, CDR2 SFDVKD. The CDR3 has 14 residues.

The V gene is TRBV7-9, the J gene TRBJ2-1; 8 bases fit TRBD2. The CDR3 contains 14 residues. The trim removed 3 bases at V and 3 bases at J, leaving 1 base unmatched. Germline CDR1 is SEHNR and CDR2 is FQNEAQ (reference sequence). This CDR3 reads CASSFSGGYNEQFF. CDR3 nucleotide sequence: TGTGCCAGCAGCTTCAGCGGGGGCTACAATGAGCAGTTCTTC.

This chain connects TRBV30 to TRBJ1-3, with D tentatively TRBD1 (5 bases). Germline lookup yields CDR1 GTSNPN and CDR2 SVGIG (reference sequence). The CDR3 runs to 17 residues. V lost 0 bases to trimming and J lost 3 bases, with 18 bases between them. DNA of the CDR3: TGTGCCTGGAGTGTACTGGGGCTGAGTCTTTTTGGAAACACCATATATTTT. It yields the protein CAWSVLGLSLFGNTIYF.

This chain uses TRBV6-6 with TRBJ2-2; TRBD2 is a possible D gene (6 bases). Germline CDR1 is MNHNY and CDR2 is SVGAGI (reference sequence). The CDR3 has 14 residues. Trimming shortened V by 7 bases and J by 0 bases, and 9 bases separated the two germline ends. The chain's CDR3 is CASNGTPNTGELFF. CDR3 nucleotides: TGTGCCAGCAATGGGACTCCGAACACCGGGGAGCTGTTTTTT.

V is TRBV9 and J is TRBJ1-3, with 7 nucleotides matching TRBD1. The CDR3 runs to 14 residues. In germline, CDR1 is SGDLS, CDR2 YYNGEE. Trimming cost V 3 bases and J 0 bases; bases outside gene matches: 0. The CDR3 sequence: CASSGDSSGNTIYF. CDR3 nucleotide sequence: TGTGCCAGCAGCGGGGACAGCTCTGGAAACACCATATATTTT.

The V call is TRBV14, the J call TRBJ1-1, with 9 bases matching TRBD1. The CDR3 sequence is 14 residues long. V was pared by 3 bases and J by 1 base, with 0 bases of the junction left unmatched. The V gene's germline CDR1 is SGHDN and CDR2 FVKESK. CDR3 in amino acids: CASSQGQGNTEAFF. DNA of the CDR3: TGTGCCAGCAGCCAGGGACAGGGGAACACTGAAGCTTTCTTT.

V usage is TRBV5-6 and J usage is TRBJ2-3, with D maybe TRBD2 (5 bases). Trimming removed 4 bases at V and 2 bases at J, with 14 bases between. The CDR3 extends over 15 amino acids. CDR1 and CDR2 (germline): SGHDT, YYEEEE. The CDR3 coding sequence is TGTGCCAGCAGCCCGATACTAGACCCCACAGATACGCAGTATTTT. Encoded protein: CASSPILDPTDTQYF.

The chain is built from TRBV5-1 and TRBJ1-1; unclear D gene. Germline V gene lookup returns CDR1 SGHRS and CDR2 YFSETQ. The CDR3 has 13 residues. Trimming took off 0 bases at V and 6 bases at J, with 9 bases between the two ends. This CDR3 is CASSLGWEAEAFF. In nucleotides, the CDR3 is TGCGCCAGCAGCTTGGGATGGGAGGCTGAAGCTTTCTTT.

The J gene is TRBJ2-5, the V gene TRBV21-1; TRBD1 is the table's D call, not checked against the DNA. TRBV21-1 is deemed a pseudogene. CDR3 size: 13 residues. The CDR3: CASSRTGKETQYF. CDR3 bases: TGTGCCAGCAGCAGGACAGGGAAAGAGACCCAGTACTTC.

The chain is built from TRBV14 and TRBJ2-3; 9 nucleotides align to TRBD1. CDR1 is SGHDN and CDR2 is FVKESK in the germline V gene. The CDR3 runs to 15 residues. V was clipped by 6 bases and J by 0 bases; unmatched bases: 4. Written as DNA, the CDR3 is TGTGCCAGCAGACGGACAGGGGTGAGCACAGATACGCAGTATTTT. Translating gives CASRRTGVSTDTQYF.

J is TRBJ1-2 and V is TRBV6-5; tentative D call: TRBD1 (6 bases). The germline V gene has CDR1 MNHEY and CDR2 SVGAGI. Trimming took off 4 bases at V and 8 bases at J, with 14 bases between the two ends. This CDR3 contains 13 residues. The CDR3 protein is CASSSLGGQGYTF. DNA of the CDR3: TGTGCCAGCAGTTCCCTAGGGGGTCAGGGCTACACCTTC.

The rearrangement uses TRBV24-1 and TRBJ1-5; the D is unclear. CDR1 is KGHDR, CDR2 SFDVKD, per germline. The V end lost 0 bases, the J end lost 5 bases, and 4 bases lay between the germline ends. The CDR3 length is 13 residues. CDR3 residues: CATSDLSDQPQHF. The DNA for the CDR3 is TGTGCCACCAGTGATTTGTCAGATCAGCCCCAGCATTTT.

V and J are TRBV7-9 and TRBJ1-5; tentatively, D is TRBD1 (6 bases). The CDR3 contains 15 residues. The germline CDR1 and CDR2 sequences are SEHNR and FQNEAQ (reference sequence). V lost 1 base to trimming and J lost 3 bases, with 10 bases between them. This CDR3 is CASSLGAGDNQPQHF. The CDR3 DNA sequence: TGTGCCAGCAGCTTAGGAGCAGGGGACAATCAGCCCCAGCATTTT.

This clone has just one count. This rearrangement joins TRBV7-6 to TRBJ2-2, with TRBD1 matching 7 bases. V dropped 11 bases and J dropped 2; count of bases not matched to a gene: 20. This CDR3 is built from 18 residues. Germline-derived CDR1 and CDR2 are SGHVS and FNYEAQ. The CDR3 region is CASSLALTRDSNTGELFF. The CDR3 DNA reads as TGTGCCTCATCGCTGGCTCTAACTCGGGACAGTAACACCGGGGAGCTGTTTTTT. Together with reference TRBV7-6 and TRBJ2-2, the CDR3 gives the full variable domain: GAGVSQSPRYKVTKRGQDVALRCDPISGHVSLYWYRQALGQGPEFLTYFNYEAQQDKSGLPNDRFSAERPEGSISTLTIQRTEQRDSAMYRCASSLALTRDSNTGELFFGEGSRLTVL.

The chain carries TRBV28 and TRBJ1-5; tentative D call: TRBD1 (6 bases). Trimming took off 7 bases at V and 2 bases at J, with 15 bases between the two ends. Germline-derived CDR1 and CDR2 are MDHEN and SYDVKM. The CDR3 has 15 residues. This CDR3 is CASTLQGGGNQPQHF. CDR3 nucleotides: TGTGCCAGCACTCTACAGGGCGGTGGCAATCAGCCCCAGCATTTT.

There are a few counts of this clone. The chain employs TRBV4-2 and TRBJ2-2, with D tentatively TRBD1 (6 bases). This CDR3 is built from 15 residues. Trimming shortened V by 1 base and J by 0 bases, and 6 bases separated the two germline ends. Germline values: CDR1 LGHNA, CDR2 YNFKEQ. The chain's CDR3 is CASSQGDTNTGELFF. CDR3 coding DNA: TGTGCCAGCAGCCAAGGGGACACGAACACCGGGGAGCTGTTTTTT.

The V gene is TRBV2, the J gene TRBJ2-5, with 13 bases that match TRBD2. CDR1 and CDR2 from the germline V gene are SNHLY and FYNNEI. The trim removed 5 bases at V and 1 base at J, leaving 4 bases unmatched. The CDR3 totals 16 residues. The CDR3 protein is CASSWTSGGLQETQYF. The CDR3 DNA is TGTGCCAGCAGTTGGACTAGCGGGGGACTCCAAGAGACCCAGTACTTC.

The chain uses TRBV4-1 and TRBJ2-2; perhaps TRBD2 as D (5 bases). The CDR3 is 18 amino acids. Germline lookup yields CDR1 MGHRA and CDR2 YSYEKL. V shed 0 bases and J shed 2 bases, with 16 bases lying between them. The CDR3 sequence is CASSQDFTAALNTGELFF. Here the CDR3 DNA reads TGCGCCAGCAGCCAAGATTTCACAGCGGCCCTTAACACCGGGGAGCTGTTTTTT.

This clone has a single count. The V call is TRBV28, the J call TRBJ1-4, with TRBD1 identical over 9 bases. The CDR3 covers 15 residues. V was clipped by 5 bases and J by 8 bases; unmatched bases: 9. Germline CDR1 MDHEN, CDR2 SYDVKM. DNA of the CDR3: TGTGCCAGCAGTCAAACCGGGACAGGGTGGGAAAAACTGTTTTTT. Translation gives CASSQTGTGWEKLFF.

This rearrangement joins TRBV28 to TRBJ1-2; D might be TRBD1 (6 bases). V lost 4 bases to trimming and J lost 3 bases, with 12 bases between them. Germline V gives CDR1 MDHEN, CDR2 SYDVKM. The CDR3 runs 14 residues. The CDR3 sequence: CASSSLQGHYGYTF. CDR3 in DNA: TGTGCCAGCAGTTCATTACAGGGACACTATGGCTACACCTTC.

This chain links TRBV6-6 with TRBJ1-5; D is undetermined. Trimming cost V 0 bases and J 10 bases, with 16 bases left between them. CDR1 and CDR2 from the germline V gene are MNHNY and SVGAGI (reference sequence). The length of the CDR3 is 15 residues. The CDR3 bases are TGTGCCAGCAGTTACTCGACGGCGGAAAACCAACCCCAGCATTTT. This sequence encodes CASSYSTAENQPQHF.

The chain carries TRBV10-3 and TRBJ2-7; 14 bases align to TRBD2. V gave up 5 bases and J gave up 3 bases; unmatched junction bases: 3. CDR1 and CDR2 from the germline V gene are ENHRY and SYGVKD. The CDR3 is 15 amino acids. The CDR3 region has the DNA TGTGCCATCAGTAAAGGACTAGCGGGGGGCTACGAGCAGTACTTC. Amino acids: CAISKGLAGGYEQYF.

V gene TRBV19 combines with J gene TRBJ2-5; 13 bases are shared with TRBD2. The CDR3 contains 16 residues. The trim removed 7 bases at V and 0 bases at J, leaving 5 bases unmatched. Looked up from germline, CDR1 is LNHDA and CDR2 is SQIVND (reference sequence). The CDR3 DNA reads TGTGCCAGTACCCCGACTAGCGGGGGGCACCAAGAGACCCAGTACTTC. Translation: CASTPTSGGHQETQYF.

V and J are TRBV4-2 and TRBJ2-3, with 10 bases aligning to TRBD1. The CDR3 sequence is 16 residues long. CDR1 and CDR2 from the germline V gene are LGHNA and YNFKEQ. J lost 5 bases, V lost 0 bases, and 5 bases had no gene match. Here the CDR3 reads CASSQERQGAGDTQYF. The CDR3 DNA follows: TGTGCCAGCAGCCAAGAACGACAGGGGGCGGGAGATACGCAGTATTTT.